This T cell receptor beta chain was obtained from a study of stem cell transplantation in POMP-related autoinflammatory disease. Using immunoSEQ multiplex PCR, the repertoire was profiled, and TCRdb retains in-frame clones only, with some absent. The data show roughly 68,000 clones, approximately 90% seen once. This CDR3 region has 14 residues. V lost 0 bases, J lost 11 bases, and 14 bases lay in between. The TCR sequence derives from a human patient with POMP-related autoinflammation and immune dysregulation (PRAID). The T cells may partly be graft donor cells. J is TRBJ1-5 and V is TRBV23-1; no reliable D call. TRBV23-1 is assigned to the ORF class and has an uncertain function. This material consisted of CD4+ T cells from PBMCs, taken after stem cell transplantation. The CDR3: CASSQSYSVKAQHF. The DNA for the CDR3 is TGCGCCAGCAGTCAATCATACAGTGTGAAAGCCCAGCATTTT.